This T cell receptor beta chain was captured by sequencing in a study of blood T cell repertoires in COVID-19. Across the study: PBMCs, B-cell-depleted T cells, or T cells were the source of the cDNA or gDNA that made up the material.

The CDR3 has 14 amino acids. The germline V gene has CDR1 LNHNV and CDR2 YYDKDF (reference sequence). Trimming shortened V by 3 bases and J by 2 bases, and 9 bases separated the two germline ends. Under the authors' procedure: The authors estimated nucleated cell counts from reference gene primer amplification. TCRdb keeps only in-frame clones here, not all; method: immunoSEQ multiplex PCR. V and J calls and clone size follow that table, whereas D and trimming were derived from the DNA. The sample carries approximately 31,000 clones, roughly 85% recorded once. This clone was observed once. The origin of this receptor is a man at least 80 years old with active COVID-19. Material: peripheral blood. The chain uses TRBV15 and TRBJ2-3; a weak D match, TRBD2 (6 bases). The CDR3 coding sequence is TGTGCCACCAGCAGGGGGGAGGTCACAGATACGCAGTATTTT. It codes for CATSRGEVTDTQYF.